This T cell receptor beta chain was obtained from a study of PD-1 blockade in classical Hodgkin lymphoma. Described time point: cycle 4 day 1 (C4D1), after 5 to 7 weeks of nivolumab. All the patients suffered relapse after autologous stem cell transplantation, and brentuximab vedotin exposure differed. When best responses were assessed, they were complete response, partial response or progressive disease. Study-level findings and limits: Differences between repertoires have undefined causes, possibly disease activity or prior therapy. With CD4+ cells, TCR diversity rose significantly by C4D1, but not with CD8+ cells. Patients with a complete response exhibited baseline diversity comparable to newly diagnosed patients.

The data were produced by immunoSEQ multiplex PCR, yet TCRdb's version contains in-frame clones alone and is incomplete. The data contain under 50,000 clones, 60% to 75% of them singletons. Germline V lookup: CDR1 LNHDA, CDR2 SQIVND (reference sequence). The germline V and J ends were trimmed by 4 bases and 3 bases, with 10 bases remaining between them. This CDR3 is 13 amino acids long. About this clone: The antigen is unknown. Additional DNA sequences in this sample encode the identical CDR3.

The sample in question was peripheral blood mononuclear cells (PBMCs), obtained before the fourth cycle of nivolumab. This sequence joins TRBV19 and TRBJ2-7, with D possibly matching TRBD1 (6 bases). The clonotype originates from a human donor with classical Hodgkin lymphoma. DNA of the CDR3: TGTGCCAGTAGTACTGAACAGGGCTACGAGCAGTACTTC. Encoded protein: CASSTEQGYEQYF. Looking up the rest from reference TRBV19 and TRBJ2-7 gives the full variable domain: DGGITQSPKYLFRKEGQNVTLSCEQNLNHDAMYWYRQDPGQGLRLIYYSQIVNDFQKGDIAEGYSVSREKKESFPLTVTSAQKNPTAFYLCASSTEQGYEQYFGPGTRLTVT.